The clone carrying this T cell receptor (beta chain) was counted at least ten times. Antigen specificity is unknown. Cyclophosphamide on days +3 and +4 followed busulfan-fludarabine conditioning and a marrow graft. Measured with immunoSEQ multiplex PCR; TCRdb has only the in-frame clones, and not every one. This sample carries around 12,000 clones, none of them present only once. This sample is drawn from a study of T cells after posttransplantation cyclophosphamide. Study-wide results and caveats: TRB overlap between skin or GI tissue T cells and blood was limited.

CDR1 SGHDT and CDR2 YYEEEE come from the germline V gene. With 3 bases removed from V and 3 bases from J, the gap between germline ends came to 10 bases. The CDR3 is 13 amino acids. Source: PBMCs, taken after allogeneic stem cell transplant with posttransplant cyclophosphamide. The rearrangement joins TRBV5-6 to TRBJ2-7, with D possibly being TRBD1 (6 bases). The source is a female patient between 35 and 55 years old who received an allogeneic stem cell transplant from an unrelated donor, was CMV-positive, and had acute GVHD only. The graft donor may be the source of some T cells. CDR3 residues: CASSWTDYYEQYF. The CDR3 DNA reads TGTGCCAGCAGCTGGACAGATTACTACGAGCAGTACTTC.